Below, one T cell receptor beta chain is given with its context. The antigen remains undetermined. The PCR was carried out with 60 Vbeta primers and 13 Jbeta primers. Clones were sequenced by immunoSEQ multiplex PCR, and TCRdb holds only the in-frame ones, with some missing. The data hold more than 100,000 clones, with approximately 79% observed a single time. This specimen comes from a study of cytomegalovirus exposure and HLA in healthy donors. CDR3 length: 14 residues. Germline V gene lookup returns CDR1 WNHNN and CDR2 SYGVQD (reference sequence). Study-level results: There was a cluster of highly shared sequence variants that was likely a sequencing artifact. An analysis was carried out at a later point. It showed that HLA-associated TCR beta chains were more clonally expanded than equally common non-associated chains. Later analysis associated a missense DCLRE1C variant with TCR beta V- and J-gene trimming. Fewer N-insertions than the roughly 670-donor mean were reportedly shown by an Asian-associated ancestry cluster in a later analysis.

The material sequenced was PBMCs. The sequence was obtained from a man between 45 and 60 years old in good health and CMV-seropositive. The chain joins TRBV10-1 to TRBJ2-5; TRBD2 aligns across 7 bases. The DNA end is a closer match to TRBJ2-7, so the J assignment may be wrong. In DNA form, the CDR3 reads TGCGCCAGCAGTGCTAGCGGTAGCTCCTACGAGCAGTACTTC. This translates into CASSASGSSYEQYF.